These T cell receptor beta chains were read from a single sample in a study of blood T cells in healthy people across ages. TCRdb re-called the 5' RACE reads through MiXCR, storing one row per CDR3 protein. The sample lists 950,000 to 1,200,000 distinct CDR3 sequences, more than 30% occurring once. The sample taken for sequencing was blood. The receptors shown here come from a man aged 18 to 29 in good health. Each CDR3 is given with its conserved first and last residue. Fields, in order: J gene, V gene, D gene, clone size, CDR3 protein, CDR3 DNA. The D gene is left open where the match is weak. Not every row has a clone size; where given, it reads once, few, many or a size class.

j_gene: TRBJ2-3; v_gene: TRBV4-1; d_gene: TRBD2; abundance: .; CDR3aa: CASSPAGGARGDTQYF; CDR3nt: TGCGCCAGCAGCCCCGCGGGGGGGGCTCGTGGAGATACGCAGTATTTT
j_gene: TRBJ2-4; v_gene: TRBV6-6; d_gene: .; abundance: .; CDR3aa: CASSKGSKNIQYF; CDR3nt: TGTGCCAGCAGCAAGGGGTCCAAAAACATTCAGTACTTC
j_gene: TRBJ2-4; v_gene: TRBV4-2; d_gene: .; abundance: .; CDR3aa: CASSQVGPSYNEQYF; CDR3nt: TGTGCCAGCAGCCAAGTCGGGCCCTCCTACAATGAGCAGTACTTC
j_gene: TRBJ2-5; v_gene: TRBV6-5; d_gene: TRBD1; abundance: .; CDR3aa: CASSYGQGVHEQYF; CDR3nt: TGTGCCAGCAGTTACGGACAGGGAGTACATGAGCAGTACTTC
j_gene: TRBJ1-2; v_gene: TRBV29-1; d_gene: TRBD1; abundance: many; CDR3aa: CSVEDRDYGYTF; CDR3nt: TGCAGCGTTGAGGACAGGGACTATGGCTACACCTTC
j_gene: TRBJ2-1; v_gene: TRBV29-1; d_gene: TRBD2; abundance: .; CDR3aa: CSVVRAGERVVDEQFF; CDR3nt: TGCAGCGTTGTTCGAGCGGGGGAAAGGGTGGTCGATGAGCAGTTCTTC
j_gene: TRBJ1-5; v_gene: TRBV10-3; d_gene: .; abundance: .; CDR3aa: CATSDPGDYQPQHF; CDR3nt: TGTGCCACCAGTGACCCAGGCGATTATCAGCCCCAGCATTTT
j_gene: TRBJ2-2; v_gene: TRBV4-2; d_gene: .; abundance: .; CDR3aa: CASSREGQENTGELFF; CDR3nt: TGTGCCAGCAGCCGGGAGGGACAGGAAAACACCGGGGAGCTGTTTTTT
j_gene: TRBJ2-3; v_gene: TRBV10-3; d_gene: .; abundance: .; CDR3aa: CAISESGSDTQYF; CDR3nt: TGTGCCATCAGTGAGTCAGGTTCAGATACGCAGTATTTT
j_gene: TRBJ2-1; v_gene: TRBV29-1; d_gene: TRBD1; abundance: .; CDR3aa: CSVETGGQYNEQFF; CDR3nt: TGCAGCGTTGAAACAGGGGGACAATACAATGAGCAGTTCTTC
j_gene: TRBJ2-5; v_gene: TRBV7-9; d_gene: .; abundance: .; CDR3aa: CASSAPQGSYGQYF; CDR3nt: TGTGCCAGCAGCGCCCCACAGGGATCCTACGGGCAGTACTTC
j_gene: TRBJ2-3; v_gene: TRBV10-3; d_gene: .; abundance: few; CDR3aa: CAISESIQWPPTQYF; CDR3nt: TGTGCCATCAGTGAGTCGATTCAGTGGCCCCCTACGCAGTATTTT
j_gene: TRBJ1-5; v_gene: TRBV20-1; d_gene: .; abundance: few; CDR3aa: CSARLVEGGNQPQHF; CDR3nt: TGCAGTGCTAGATTGGTGGAGGGAGGCAATCAGCCCCAGCATTTT
j_gene: TRBJ2-7; v_gene: TRBV20-1; d_gene: TRBD1; abundance: .; CDR3aa: CSANRDRGREQYF; CDR3nt: TGCAGTGCTAACCGGGACAGGGGGCGCGAGCAGTACTTC
j_gene: TRBJ2-5; v_gene: TRBV28; d_gene: TRBD1; abundance: few; CDR3aa: CASSPQDRVEDEQYF; CDR3nt: TGTGCCAGCAGTCCTCAGGACAGGGTAGAGGATGAGCAGTACTTC
j_gene: TRBJ2-5; v_gene: TRBV28; d_gene: .; abundance: .; CDR3aa: CASSGTPTQETQYF; CDR3nt: TGTGCCAGCAGTGGGACACCAACGCAAGAGACCCAGTACTTC
j_gene: TRBJ1-1; v_gene: TRBV4-3; d_gene: .; abundance: .; CDR3aa: CASSQGASRRAFF; CDR3nt: TGCGCCAGCAGCCAAGGAGCGAGTAGACGAGCTTTCTTT
j_gene: TRBJ2-1; v_gene: TRBV15; d_gene: TRBD2; abundance: few; CDR3aa: CATGGETYNEQFF; CDR3nt: TGTGCCACCGGGGGGGAGACTTACAATGAGCAGTTCTTC
j_gene: TRBJ2-1; v_gene: TRBV6-1; d_gene: TRBD2; abundance: .; CDR3aa: CASSTSGGNEQFF; CDR3nt: TGTGCCAGCAGTACTAGCGGGGGGAATGAGCAGTTCTTC
j_gene: TRBJ2-5; v_gene: TRBV20-1; d_gene: TRBD2; abundance: .; CDR3aa: CSSGRGSGALYQETQYF; CDR3nt: TGCAGTTCTGGGAGGGGTAGCGGGGCGTTGTACCAAGAGACCCAGTACTTC
j_gene: TRBJ1-1; v_gene: TRBV12-3/TRBV12-4; d_gene: TRBD1; abundance: .; CDR3aa: CASSSRQGLSTEAFF; CDR3nt: TGTGCCAGCAGTTCCAGACAGGGGTTGAGCACTGAAGCTTTCTTT
j_gene: TRBJ2-1; v_gene: TRBV25-1; d_gene: .; abundance: many; CDR3aa: CASSESGVDEQFF; CDR3nt: TGTGCCAGCAGTGAGTCCGGGGTCGATGAGCAGTTCTTC
j_gene: TRBJ2-6; v_gene: TRBV30; d_gene: .; abundance: few; CDR3aa: CAWRGFRTGANVLTF; CDR3nt: TGTGCCTGGAGGGGGTTTAGGACTGGGGCCAACGTCCTGACTTTC
j_gene: TRBJ2-5; v_gene: TRBV7-9; d_gene: TRBD1; abundance: .; CDR3aa: CASSFGQGQQETQYF; CDR3nt: TGTGCCAGCAGCTTCGGACAGGGGCAACAAGAGACCCAGTACTTC
j_gene: TRBJ2-1; v_gene: TRBV7-7; d_gene: TRBD1; abundance: few; CDR3aa: CASSPDRGAHNEQFF; CDR3nt: TGTGCCAGCAGCCCAGACAGGGGTGCTCACAATGAGCAGTTCTTC
j_gene: TRBJ2-5; v_gene: TRBV2; d_gene: TRBD1; abundance: .; CDR3aa: CASKGQGEKETQYF; CDR3nt: TGTGCCAGCAAAGGACAGGGTGAGAAGGAGACCCAGTACTTC
j_gene: TRBJ1-2; v_gene: TRBV28; d_gene: .; abundance: few; CDR3aa: CASSKTPRDLPYGYTF; CDR3nt: TGTGCCAGCAGCAAAACACCCAGGGACCTCCCTTATGGCTACACCTTC
j_gene: TRBJ2-4; v_gene: TRBV4-1; d_gene: .; abundance: few; CDR3aa: CASSQDRGGKNIQYF; CDR3nt: TGCGCCAGCAGCCAAGATAGGGGGGGCAAAAACATTCAGTACTTC
j_gene: TRBJ1-1; v_gene: TRBV4-3; d_gene: .; abundance: few; CDR3aa: CASSQVAGWNTEAFF; CDR3nt: TGCGCCAGCAGCCAAGTAGCAGGATGGAACACTGAAGCTTTCTTT
j_gene: TRBJ1-5; v_gene: TRBV12-3/TRBV12-4; d_gene: .; abundance: .; CDR3aa: CATATDYSNQPQHF; CDR3nt: TGTGCCACCGCGACGGACTATAGCAATCAGCCCCAGCATTTT
j_gene: TRBJ2-5; v_gene: TRBV5-1; d_gene: .; abundance: few; CDR3aa: CASSTGQQGTQYF; CDR3nt: TGCGCCAGCAGCACCGGGCAACAAGGGACCCAGTACTTC
j_gene: TRBJ1-5; v_gene: TRBV4-3; d_gene: .; abundance: few; CDR3aa: CASSQERQGRQPQHF; CDR3nt: TGCGCCAGCAGCCAAGAAAGGCAAGGGCGGCAGCCCCAGCATTTT
j_gene: TRBJ2-1; v_gene: TRBV20-1; d_gene: TRBD2; abundance: .; CDR3aa: CSAVGPGGPLSYNEQFF; CDR3nt: TGCAGTGCAGTCGGGCCGGGGGGTCCCCTCTCCTACAATGAGCAGTTCTTC
j_gene: TRBJ1-2; v_gene: TRBV14; d_gene: .; abundance: .; CDR3aa: CASSQSRGYGYTF; CDR3nt: TGTGCCAGCAGCCAGAGCAGGGGTTATGGCTACACCTTC
j_gene: TRBJ1-6; v_gene: TRBV10-3; d_gene: TRBD1; abundance: few; CDR3aa: CAINPGQPNSPLHF; CDR3nt: TGTGCCATCAACCCGGGACAGCCTAATTCACCCCTCCACTTT
j_gene: TRBJ1-2; v_gene: TRBV6-2/TRBV6-3; d_gene: .; abundance: few; CDR3aa: CASSPGQNANYGYTF; CDR3nt: TGTGCCAGCAGTCCCGGACAGAATGCTAACTATGGCTACACCTTC
j_gene: TRBJ2-7; v_gene: TRBV6-6; d_gene: .; abundance: many; CDR3aa: CASSYASDLYEQYF; CDR3nt: TGTGCCAGCAGTTACGCATCAGATCTGTACGAGCAGTACTTC
j_gene: TRBJ1-1; v_gene: TRBV20-1; d_gene: TRBD1; abundance: .; CDR3aa: CSAGTGVTEAFF; CDR3nt: TGCAGTGCCGGGACAGGGGTGACTGAAGCTTTCTTT
j_gene: TRBJ2-1; v_gene: TRBV7-6; d_gene: TRBD1; abundance: few; CDR3aa: CASSLEGVNRGTEQFF; CDR3nt: TGTGCCAGCAGCTTAGAAGGTGTAAACAGGGGAACTGAGCAGTTCTTC
j_gene: TRBJ1-1; v_gene: TRBV7-3; d_gene: TRBD1; abundance: many; CDR3aa: CASSSTGGSNTEAFF; CDR3nt: TGTGCCAGCAGCTCAACAGGGGGCTCGAACACTGAAGCTTTCTTT
j_gene: TRBJ1-1; v_gene: TRBV7-9; d_gene: .; abundance: .; CDR3aa: CASSLWESNTEAFF; CDR3nt: TGTGCCAGCAGCTTGTGGGAGTCGAACACTGAAGCTTTCTTT
j_gene: TRBJ2-2; v_gene: TRBV12-3/TRBV12-4; d_gene: .; abundance: few; CDR3aa: CASSPSPLTDTGELFF; CDR3nt: TGTGCCAGCAGTCCATCCCCCTTGACGGACACCGGGGAGCTGTTTTTT
j_gene: TRBJ2-2; v_gene: TRBV5-1; d_gene: TRBD1; abundance: .; CDR3aa: CASSRQGAYTGELFF; CDR3nt: TGCGCCAGCAGCAGACAGGGGGCGTACACCGGGGAGCTGTTTTTT
j_gene: TRBJ1-1; v_gene: TRBV5-1; d_gene: .; abundance: .; CDR3aa: CASSLAATLEAFF; CDR3nt: TGCGCCAGCAGCTTGGCCGCGACACTTGAAGCTTTCTTT
j_gene: TRBJ2-4; v_gene: TRBV27; d_gene: .; abundance: .; CDR3aa: CASGHQRTSKLAKNIQYF; CDR3nt: TGTGCCAGCGGTCACCAACGAACAAGCAAACTAGCCAAAAACATTCAGTACTTC
j_gene: TRBJ2-3; v_gene: TRBV7-8; d_gene: TRBD2; abundance: .; CDR3aa: CASSLYASGGAADTQYF; CDR3nt: TGCGCCAGCAGCTTATACGCTAGCGGGGGGGCGGCAGATACGCAGTATTTT
j_gene: TRBJ2-5; v_gene: TRBV2; d_gene: TRBD1; abundance: few; CDR3aa: CASSLTGKETQYF; CDR3nt: TGTGCCAGCAGCTTGACAGGGAAAGAGACCCAGTACTTC
j_gene: TRBJ1-2; v_gene: TRBV12-3/TRBV12-4; d_gene: .; abundance: .; CDR3aa: CASSHRAQGGYTF; CDR3nt: TGTGCCAGCAGTCACCGGGCCCAGGGGGGCTACACCTTC
j_gene: TRBJ2-1; v_gene: TRBV12-3/TRBV12-4; d_gene: TRBD2; abundance: few; CDR3aa: CASSSYGRGGHNEQFF; CDR3nt: TGTGCCAGCAGTTCCTATGGGCGCGGGGGTCACAATGAGCAGTTCTTC
j_gene: TRBJ2-3; v_gene: TRBV7-2; d_gene: TRBD1; abundance: .; CDR3aa: CASSFRDRGVTDTQYF; CDR3nt: TGTGCCAGCAGCTTCCGGGACAGGGGTGTCACAGATACGCAGTATTTT
j_gene: TRBJ2-2; v_gene: TRBV4-3; d_gene: .; abundance: few; CDR3aa: CASSLYTGEVTGELFF; CDR3nt: TGCGCCAGCAGCTTATATACAGGGGAGGTCACCGGGGAGCTGTTTTTT